This T cell receptor beta chain was observed in a study of blood T cell repertoires in COVID-19. This clone was counted a single time. Trimming at V came to 2 bases and at J to 6 bases, leaving 11 bases not matched to a gene. Per germline, CDR1 SGHDN and CDR2 FVKESK. The CDR3 is 16 residues long. Original processing notes: Using reference gene primer amplification, nucleated cell counts were estimated. The protocol was immunoSEQ multiplex PCR, while the TCRdb copy is restricted to in-frame clones and leaves out a portion. V and J calls and clone size are given by that table; D and trimming were obtained from the DNA. The sample carries some 48,000 clones, around 82% recorded once.

The specimen was peripheral blood. The source is a human donor in a cohort sampled during active COVID-19. This chain uses TRBV14 with TRBJ1-2, with 8 bases matching TRBD1. CDR3: CASSQYAGTGIHGYTF. The CDR3 DNA sequence: TGTGCCAGCAGCCAATACGCCGGGACAGGCATACATGGCTACACCTTC. The full variable domain, its missing parts supplied by reference TRBV14 and TRBJ1-2, is EAGVTQFPSHSVIEKGQTVTLRCDPISGHDNLYWYRRVMGKEIKFLLHFVKESKQDESGMPNNRFLAERTGGTYSTLKVQPAELEDSGVYFCASSQYAGTGIHGYTFGSGTRLTVV.